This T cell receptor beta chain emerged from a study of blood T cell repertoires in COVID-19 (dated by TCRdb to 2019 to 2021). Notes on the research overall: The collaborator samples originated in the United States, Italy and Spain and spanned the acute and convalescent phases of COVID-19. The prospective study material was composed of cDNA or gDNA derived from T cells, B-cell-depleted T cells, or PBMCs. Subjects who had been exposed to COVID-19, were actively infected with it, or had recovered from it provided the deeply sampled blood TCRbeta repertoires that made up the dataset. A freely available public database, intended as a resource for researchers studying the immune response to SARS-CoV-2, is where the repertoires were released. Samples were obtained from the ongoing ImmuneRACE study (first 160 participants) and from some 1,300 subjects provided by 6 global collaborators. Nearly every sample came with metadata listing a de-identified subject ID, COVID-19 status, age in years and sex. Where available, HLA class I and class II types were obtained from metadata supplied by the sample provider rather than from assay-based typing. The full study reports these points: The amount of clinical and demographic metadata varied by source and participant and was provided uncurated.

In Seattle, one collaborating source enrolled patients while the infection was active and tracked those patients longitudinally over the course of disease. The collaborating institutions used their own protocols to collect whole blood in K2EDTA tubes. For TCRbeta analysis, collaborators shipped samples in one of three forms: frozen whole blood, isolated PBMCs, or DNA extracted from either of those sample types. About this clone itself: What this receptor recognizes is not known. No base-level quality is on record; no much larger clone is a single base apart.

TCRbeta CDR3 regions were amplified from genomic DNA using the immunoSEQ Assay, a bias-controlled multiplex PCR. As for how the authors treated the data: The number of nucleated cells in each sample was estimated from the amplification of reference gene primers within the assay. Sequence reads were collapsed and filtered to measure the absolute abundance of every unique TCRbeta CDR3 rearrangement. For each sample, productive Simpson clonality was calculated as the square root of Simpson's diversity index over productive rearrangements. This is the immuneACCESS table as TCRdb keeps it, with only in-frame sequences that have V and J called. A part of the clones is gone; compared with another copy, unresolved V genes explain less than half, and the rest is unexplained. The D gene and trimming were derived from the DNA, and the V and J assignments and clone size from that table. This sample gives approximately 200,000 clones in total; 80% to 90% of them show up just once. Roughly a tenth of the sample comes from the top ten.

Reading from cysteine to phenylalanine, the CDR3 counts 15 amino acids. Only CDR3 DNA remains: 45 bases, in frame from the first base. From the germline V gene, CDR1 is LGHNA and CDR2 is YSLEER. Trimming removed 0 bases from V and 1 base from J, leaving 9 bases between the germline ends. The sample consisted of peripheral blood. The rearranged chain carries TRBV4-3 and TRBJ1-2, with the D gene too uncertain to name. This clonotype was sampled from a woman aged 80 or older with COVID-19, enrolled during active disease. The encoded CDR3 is CASSQEYLNNYGYTF. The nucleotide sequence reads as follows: TGCGCCAGCAGCCAAGAGTACTTGAATAACTATGGCTACACCTTC.